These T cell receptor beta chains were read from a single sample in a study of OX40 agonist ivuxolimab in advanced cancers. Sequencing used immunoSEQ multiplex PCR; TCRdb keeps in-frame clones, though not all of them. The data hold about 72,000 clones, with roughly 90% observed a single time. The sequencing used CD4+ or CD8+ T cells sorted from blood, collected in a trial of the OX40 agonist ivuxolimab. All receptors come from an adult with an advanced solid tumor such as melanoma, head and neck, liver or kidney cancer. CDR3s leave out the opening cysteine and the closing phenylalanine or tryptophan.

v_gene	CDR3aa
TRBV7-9	ASSTGTPLGRNEQF
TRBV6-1	ASSEGFFSGNTIY
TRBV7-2	ASSFRNTEAF
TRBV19	ASSPGGFYQETQY
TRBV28	ASSDEGGKANTEAF
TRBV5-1	ASSLGTGGSGNTIY
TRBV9	ASSVGGVYNEQF
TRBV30	AWSVRGAGPTNEKLF
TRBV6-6	AGRRGGGGETQY
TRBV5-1	ASSPMGLAGAVKYNEQF
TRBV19	ASSIDGNYGYT
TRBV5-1	ASSLQGAYGTEAF
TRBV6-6	ATGPTTDTQY
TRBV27	ASSWELAGARETQY
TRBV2	ASTAQGSNQPQH
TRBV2	ASSAPGGRQGYNEQF
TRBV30	AWSERTRYTVSEAF